The entry that follows covers one T cell receptor beta chain sequence. The target antigen is unknown. The CDR3 is made up of 17 amino acids. Germline CDR1 LNHDA, CDR2 SQIVND (reference sequence). With 5 bases clipped from V and 7 bases from J, the junction kept 15 bases outside the gene matches. From the RT-PCR reads, TCRdb called clonotypes with MiXCR, one entry per CDR3 protein. The repertoire holds some 640,000 distinct CDR3 sequences, with roughly 14% as singletons. The data are from a study of response to subunit inactivated influenza vaccine. Findings of the study overall: Each seasonal influenza vaccination, the authors suggested, recruits few new T cells.

The chain is built from TRBV19 and TRBJ2-4, with 9 bases that match TRBD1. Material: PBMCs from blood, obtained 14 to 15 days before vaccination. The sequence came from a man aged 50 or older who received an inactivated influenza vaccine. CDR3 DNA sequence: TGTGCCAGTAGTCCCTATCTGGGACAGGGTGGGTCGAACATTCAGTACTTC. It specifies CASSPYLGQGGSNIQYF.